A selection of T cell receptor beta chains follows, all from one sample in a study of tumor-infiltrating lymphocytes in primary liver carcinoma. Using its own MiXCR run on the multiplex PCR reads, TCRdb lists one record per CDR3 protein. The top ten clones hold approximately 7% of a sample with about 210,000 distinct CDR3 sequences, roughly two thirds of them seen once. The sequenced sample was peripheral blood. The source of these receptors is a woman aged 55 to 70 with primary liver carcinoma and hepatitis B virus infection. Each CDR3 is given with its conserved first and last residue. The D gene is left open where the match is weak. Clone size is stated in some rows and not others, as once, few, many or a class when expanded.

>TRBV5-1|-|TRBJ2-2|-
CASSRPGSGELFF
TGCGCCAGCAGCAGGCCTGGCTCCGGGGAGCTGTTTTTT
>TRBV10-3|-|TRBJ1-4|-
CAMRPQGSGERLFF
TGTGCCATGAGGCCACAGGGATCGGGTGAAAGACTGTTTTTT
>TRBV25-1|-|TRBJ1-2|TRBD1
CTRDSSNYGYTF
TGTACTAGGGACAGTTCTAACTATGGCTACACCTTC
>TRBV11-2|-|TRBJ2-3|TRBD1
CASSPTRLQGADTQYF
TGTGCCAGCAGCCCAACTCGGTTACAGGGGGCAGATACACAGTATTTT
>TRBV11-2|-|TRBJ1-1|TRBD1
CGSSLAQGATEAFF
TGTGGCAGCAGCTTAGCACAGGGGGCCACAGAAGCTTTCTTT
>TRBV6-1|-|TRBJ2-1|TRBD2
CASSDPGLAGVEQFF
TGTGCCAGCAGTGATCCGGGACTAGCGGGAGTTGAGCAGTTCTTC
>TRBV30|-|TRBJ2-3|TRBD1
CAWRFQGAREDTQYF
TGTGCCTGGAGGTTCCAGGGGGCTAGGGAAGATACGCAGTATTTT
>TRBV25-1|few|TRBJ1-1|-
CASSDRQRNTEAFF
TGTGCCAGCAGTGATCGACAGCGGAACACTGAAGCTTTCTTT
>TRBV11-2|-|TRBJ2-2|-
CASSLHPNTGGLFF
TGTGCCAGCAGCTTACACCCGAACACCGGGGGGCTGTTTTTC
>TRBV24-1|-|TRBJ1-4|-
CATSDGGRGKLFF
TGTGCCACCAGTGATGGAGGACGGGGAAAACTGTTTTTT
>TRBV6-5|many|TRBJ2-6|-
CASSYSMGAWGANVLTF
TGTGCCAGCAGTTACTCGATGGGGGCGTGGGGGGCCAACGTCCTGACTTTC
>TRBV5-1|few|TRBJ1-5|-
CASSPEGSQPQHF
TGCGCCAGCAGTCCAGAAGGTTCGCAGCCCCAGCATTTT
>TRBV11-1|-|TRBJ2-2|-
CVSSVGAGELFF
TGTGTCAGCAGCGTGGGGGCCGGGGAGCTGTTTTTT
>TRBV7-8|-|TRBJ2-3|-
CASILDSRSRDMQYF
TGTGCCAGCATCTTAGACTCTAGATCGCGAGATATGCAGTATTTT
>TRBV20-1|-|TRBJ2-7|TRBD1
CSAGDSTYEQYF
TGCAGTGCAGGGGACAGTACCTACGAGCAGTACTTC
>TRBV11-2|-|TRBJ2-7|TRBD1
CASRHAGGRGRYEEYF
TGTGCCAGCAGGCATGCTGGAGGCAGGGGGCGATACGAGGAGTACTTC